The next 24 T cell receptor beta chains were all read from a single sample in a study of shared clonotypes between healthy human individuals. Terminally differentiated effector memory CD45RA+ cells were excluded from the naive CD8 cells, which were CD45RO-negative and positively selected for CCR7. Using immunoSEQ multiplex PCR, the repertoire was profiled, and TCRdb retains in-frame clones only, with some absent. The table has about 2.1 million clones, 93% seen once. The sample was naive CD8+ T cells from PBMCs. These receptors were taken from a man between 18 and 35 years old in good health. Some clones in this sample may be carry-over from other donors' samples.

The chain recombines TRBV9 with TRBJ2-3, with unresolved D. The CDR3 length is 17 residues. Germline CDR1 SGDLS, CDR2 YYNGEE. Trimming took off 0 bases at V and 7 bases at J, with 21 bases between the two ends. The chain's CDR3 is CASSVVPSQRTTNTQYF. CDR3 DNA: TGTGCCAGCAGCGTAGTGCCCTCCCAGCGAACCACGAATACGCAGTATTTT.

The V and J genes are TRBV27 and TRBJ2-2, with D perhaps TRBD2 (7 bases). This CDR3 is built from 17 residues. Germline-derived CDR1 and CDR2 are MNHEY and SMNVEV (reference sequence). Trimming left V 3 bases short and J 2 bases short, with 16 bases between. In nucleotides, the CDR3 is TGTGCCAGCAGTTTCTGGGGAGGGACAACAAACACCGGGGAGCTGTTTTTT. It yields the protein CASSFWGGTTNTGELFF.

J is TRBJ2-7 and V is TRBV11-2; TRBD1 aligns across 10 bases. Looked up from germline, CDR1 is SGHAT and CDR2 is FQNNGV. This CDR3 comprises 14 residues. V dropped 6 bases and J dropped 5; count of bases not matched to a gene: 7. The CDR3 is CASSPRQGADEQYF. The DNA of the CDR3 is TGTGCCAGCAGTCCCAGACAGGGGGCCGACGAGCAGTACTTC.

The V gene is TRBV27, the J gene TRBJ2-7; no definite D call. V lost 3 bases and J lost 2, with 14 bases in between. Germline CDR1 MNHEY, CDR2 SMNVEV (reference sequence). This CDR3 spans 15 amino acids. The CDR3 DNA follows: TGTGCCAGCAGTTTGGTAGCCGCCAAGCCCTACGAGCAGTACTTC. Protein product: CASSLVAAKPYEQYF.

This chain uses TRBV7-3 with TRBJ2-5; D is undetermined. Germline values: CDR1 SGHTA, CDR2 FQGTGA. The V end was cut by 4 bases, the J end by 5 bases, with 11 bases between. This CDR3 comprises 13 residues. The CDR3 DNA follows: TGTGCCAGCAGCTCAATCACTGGGGAGACCCAGTACTTC. As protein: CASSSITGETQYF.

The chain uses TRBV27 and TRBJ1-5; 9 nucleotides align to TRBD1. The CDR3 length is 16 residues. CDR1 and CDR2 from the germline V gene are MNHEY and SMNVEV (reference sequence). J lost 2 bases, V lost 4 bases, and 6 bases had no gene match. The CDR3 DNA follows: TGTGCCAGCAGTTCGACAGGGGGGATTGGCAATCAGCCCCAGCATTTT. Amino acids: CASSSTGGIGNQPQHF.

The gene calls are TRBV28 and TRBJ1-3; D call uncertain. Germline V gene data show CDR1 as MDHEN and CDR2 as SYDVKM. This CDR3 is 16 amino acids long. The germline V and J ends were trimmed by 3 bases and 3 bases, with 15 bases remaining between them. The CDR3 sequence is CASSFLSTSVGNTIYF. CDR3 nucleotide sequence: TGTGCCAGCAGTTTCTTAAGTACTAGTGTTGGAAACACCATATATTTT.

This sequence joins TRBV2 and TRBJ2-7; no clear D. Trimming stripped 11 bases from V and 5 bases from J, with 16 bases between. Germline CDR1 SNHLY, CDR2 FYNNEI. The CDR3 runs to 12 residues. CDR3 residues: CAVTFYLDEQYF. As DNA, the CDR3 is TGTGCCGTCACCTTTTACTTGGACGAGCAGTACTTC.

Turning to this clone: The same CDR3 arises from other DNA sequences in this sample as well. The chain joins TRBV28 to TRBJ2-5; the D is unclear. The CDR3 is 12 amino acids. Germline V lookup: CDR1 MDHEN, CDR2 SYDVKM. The V and J ends lost 3 bases and 1 base respectively, with 3 bases between them. DNA for the CDR3: TGTGCCAGCAGTTTGCCCCAAGAGACCCAGTACTTC. This translates into CASSLPQETQYF.

This sequence joins TRBV6-6 and TRBJ2-7, with D uncertain. The germline V and J ends were trimmed by 2 bases and 5 bases, with 10 bases remaining between them. There are 13 residues in the CDR3. Germline assignment: CDR1 MNHNY and CDR2 SVGAGI (reference sequence). The DNA for the CDR3 is TGTGCCAGCAGTTACCACACTTATAACGAGCAGTACTTC. It translates to CASSYHTYNEQYF.

The chain links TRBV15 to TRBJ2-3; D is unclear. Germline assignment: CDR1 LNHNV and CDR2 YYDKDF (reference sequence). The CDR3 length is 16 residues. The ends were cut back, 6 bases at V and 2 bases at J, with 18 bases in the middle. The CDR3 region has the DNA TGTGCCACCAGTCCAAAGGGCCCACTTTCCACAGATACGCAGTATTTT. The encoded protein is CATSPKGPLSTDTQYF.

This chain uses TRBV2 with TRBJ2-1; 9 bases are a match to TRBD2. V trimming: 6 bases; J trimming: 8 bases; junction bases outside the gene matches: 17. The CDR3 has 17 amino acids. Germline lookup yields CDR1 SNHLY and CDR2 FYNNEI. CDR3 coding DNA: TGTGCCAGCAGCGCCGCCCTCCTAGCGGGACCGGGCCATGAGCAGTTCTTC. Translated: CASSAALLAGPGHEQFF.

The V call is TRBV2, the J call TRBJ1-1; no clear D. V lost 3 bases to trimming and J lost 10 bases, with 15 bases between them. Germline V CDR1 and CDR2: SNHLY, FYNNEI. The CDR3 length is 13 residues. The chain's CDR3 is CASSDDLYDIAFF. The CDR3 DNA reads TGTGCCAGCAGTGATGACCTTTACGACATAGCTTTCTTT.

This clone appeared a few times. The J gene is TRBJ1-1, the V gene TRBV30; D gene unclear. Trimming left V 5 bases short and J 0 bases short, with 10 bases between. The CDR3 spans 13 residues. Germline V lookup: CDR1 GTSNPN, CDR2 SVGIG (reference sequence). The CDR3 DNA reads TGTGCCTGGTCGGACTGGGTGAACACTGAAGCTTTCTTT. This sequence encodes CAWSDWVNTEAFF.

The chain couples TRBV4-3 to TRBJ1-2; TRBD1 agrees at 9 bases. Germline lookup yields CDR1 LGHNA and CDR2 YSLEER. V was pared by 4 bases and J by 5 bases, with 5 bases of the junction left unmatched. This CDR3 has 14 residues. The CDR3 spells CASSLIGTGYGYTF. Written as DNA, the CDR3 is TGCGCCAGCAGCCTGATCGGGACAGGGTATGGCTACACCTTC.

The rearrangement uses TRBV4-1 and TRBJ2-7; 9 nucleotides line up with TRBD2. J was trimmed by 6 bases and V by 4 bases; bases with no gene match: 13. This CDR3 region has 16 residues. CDR1 MGHRA and CDR2 YSYEKL come from the germline V gene. CDR3: CASSPEWVAGVGEQYF. DNA for the CDR3: TGCGCCAGCAGCCCAGAGTGGGTAGCGGGAGTAGGCGAGCAGTACTTC.

The genes are TRBV5-5 and TRBJ2-2, with D possibly matching TRBD1 (5 bases). This CDR3 has 14 amino acids. V was clipped by 2 bases and J by 4 bases, with 9 bases between them. Per germline, CDR1 SGHKS and CDR2 YYEKEE (reference sequence). CDR3 coding DNA: TGTGCCAGCAGCTTACAGGCAGGCACCGGGGAGCTGTTTTTT. Translation: CASSLQAGTGELFF.

The chain carries TRBV7-6 and TRBJ2-6; perhaps TRBD2 as D (6 bases). CDR1 and CDR2 from the germline V gene are SGHVS and FNYEAQ. CDR3 size: 17 residues. The V and J ends lost 5 bases and 4 bases respectively, with 18 bases between them. This chain's CDR3 is CASSPTSFGSGANVLTF. The CDR3 DNA is TGTGCCAGCAGCCCTACTAGTTTCGGGAGCGGGGCCAACGTCCTGACTTTC. Complete variable domain (other parts from reference TRBV7-6 and TRBJ2-6): GAGVSQSPRYKVTKRGQDVALRCDPISGHVSLYWYRQALGQGPEFLTYFNYEAQQDKSGLPNDRFSAERPEGSISTLTIQRTEQRDSAMYRCASSPTSFGSGANVLTFGAGSRLTVL.

V and J are TRBV5-5 and TRBJ1-3; D ambiguous. The CDR3 has 15 residues. The germline gives CDR1 SGHKS, CDR2 YYEKEE (reference sequence). Between the trimmed V and J ends, which lost 6 bases and 0 bases, there was a span of 13 bases. CDR3 coding DNA: TGTGCCAGCACCATTTTCGACCGCTCTGGAAACACCATATATTTT. Residues: CASTIFDRSGNTIYF.

The chain combines TRBV19 with TRBJ2-7, with D tentatively TRBD1 or TRBD2 (5 bases each). The CDR3 has 13 residues. Between the trimmed V and J ends, which lost 4 bases and 5 bases, there was a span of 12 bases. CDR1 LNHDA and CDR2 SQIVND come from the germline V gene (reference sequence). The CDR3 here is CASSRLGDDEQYF. The CDR3 nucleotides read TGTGCCAGTAGTAGGTTGGGGGACGACGAGCAGTACTTC. Supplemented by reference TRBV19 and TRBJ2-7, the full variable domain reads DGGITQSPKYLFRKEGQNVTLSCEQNLNHDAMYWYRQDPGQGLRLIYYSQIVNDFQKGDIAEGYSVSREKKESFPLTVTSAQKNPTAFYLCASSRLGDDEQYFGPGTRLTVT.

The rearrangement joins TRBV5-1 to TRBJ2-7, with 7 bases that match TRBD1. Germline CDR1 and CDR2: SGHRS and YFSETQ. J gave up 1 base and V 4 bases, and 5 bases lay outside the gene matches. The CDR3 has 14 amino acids. The CDR3 DNA reads TGCGCCAGCAGCATTGGGGACAGATCCTACGAGCAGTACTTC. Its protein is CASSIGDRSYEQYF.

This chain uses TRBV15 with TRBJ2-7, with D unresolved. Germline-derived CDR1 and CDR2 are LNHNV and YYDKDF (reference sequence). This CDR3 contains 13 residues. The germline V and J ends were trimmed by 4 bases and 7 bases, with 14 bases remaining between them. The CDR3 nucleotides read TGTGCCACCAGCAAAACTGGGTCGCAGGAGCAGTACTTC. Its translation is CATSKTGSQEQYF.

V gene TRBV29-1 combines with J gene TRBJ2-1; 7 nucleotides line up with TRBD2. J was trimmed by 10 bases and V by 2 bases; bases with no gene match: 17. CDR1 and CDR2 (germline): SQVTM, ANQGSEA. The CDR3 is 16 residues long. The CDR3 DNA reads TGCAGCGTTGAAAGGGAGTCGTCTAGCGGCAGCTTGGAGCAGTTCTTC. It specifies CSVERESSSGSLEQFF.

This chain joins TRBV6-5 and TRBJ2-1; TRBD1 might be the D (6 bases). V was cut by 2 bases and J by 10 bases, with 21 bases left in between. Germline V CDR1 and CDR2: MNHEY, SVGAGI. This CDR3 comprises 16 residues. CDR3 DNA: TGTGCCAGCAGTTACAGTGGGACAAGGGTGTACAGGGAGCAGTTCTTC. Amino acids: CASSYSGTRVYREQFF.